Given below is one T cell receptor beta chain in context. The antigen remains undetermined. This specimen belongs to a study of response to subunit inactivated influenza vaccine. Study findings and constraints: Every seasonal influenza vaccination brings in few new T cells, the authors suggested.

The germline V and J ends were trimmed by 6 bases and 7 bases, with 16 bases remaining between them. The CDR3 loop spans 14 amino acids. TCRdb analysed the RT-PCR reads with MiXCR anew, one entry per CDR3 protein. Of over 750,000 distinct CDR3 sequences listed, 20% to 25% are singletons. V usage is TRBV12-3 or TRBV12-4 and J usage is TRBJ2-1, with D possibly being TRBD2 (5 bases). The sample was PBMCs from blood, taken roughly 5 days after vaccination. This receptor was identified in a man aged 50 or older who received an inactivated influenza vaccine. The CDR3 region has the DNA TGTGCCAGCAGCCCGGACGGGGATTGGAATGAGCAGTTCTTC. This encodes CASSPDGDWNEQFF.